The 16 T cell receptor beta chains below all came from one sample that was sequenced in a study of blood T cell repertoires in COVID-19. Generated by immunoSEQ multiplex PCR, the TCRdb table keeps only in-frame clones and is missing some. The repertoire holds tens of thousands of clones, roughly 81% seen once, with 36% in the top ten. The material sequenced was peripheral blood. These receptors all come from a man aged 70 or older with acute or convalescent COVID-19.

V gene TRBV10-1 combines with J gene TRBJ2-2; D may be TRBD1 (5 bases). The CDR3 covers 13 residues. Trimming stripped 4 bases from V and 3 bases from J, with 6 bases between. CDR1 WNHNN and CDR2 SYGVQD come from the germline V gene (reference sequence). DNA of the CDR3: TGCGCCAGCAGTGTGACAGACACCGGGGAGCTGTTTTTT. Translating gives CASSVTDTGELFF.

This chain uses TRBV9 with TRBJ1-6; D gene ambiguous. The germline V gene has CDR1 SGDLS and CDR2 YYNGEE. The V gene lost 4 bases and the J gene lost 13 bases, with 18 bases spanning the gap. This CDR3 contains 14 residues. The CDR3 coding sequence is TGTGCCAGCAGCAAGGACCCTGCGGGATCCCCCCTCCACTTT. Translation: CASSKDPAGSPLHF.

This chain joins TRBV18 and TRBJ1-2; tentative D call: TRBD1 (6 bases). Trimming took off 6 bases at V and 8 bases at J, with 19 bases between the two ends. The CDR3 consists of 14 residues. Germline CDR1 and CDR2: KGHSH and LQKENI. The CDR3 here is CASSHNREGGGYTF. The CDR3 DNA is TGTGCCAGCTCGCACAACAGGGAAGGAGGAGGCTACACCTTC.

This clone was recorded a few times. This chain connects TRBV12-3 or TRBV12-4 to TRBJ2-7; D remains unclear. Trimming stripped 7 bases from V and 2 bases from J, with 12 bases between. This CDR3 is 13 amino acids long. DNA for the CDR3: TGTGCCAGCACCTGGTCCACTGCCTACGAGCAGTACTTC. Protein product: CASTWSTAYEQYF.

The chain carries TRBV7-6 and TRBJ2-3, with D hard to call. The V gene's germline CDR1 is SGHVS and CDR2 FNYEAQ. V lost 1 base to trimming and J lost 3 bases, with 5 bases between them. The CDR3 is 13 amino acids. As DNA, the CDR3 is TGTGCCAGCAGCTTAGTAATGACAGATACGCAGTATTTT. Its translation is CASSLVMTDTQYF.

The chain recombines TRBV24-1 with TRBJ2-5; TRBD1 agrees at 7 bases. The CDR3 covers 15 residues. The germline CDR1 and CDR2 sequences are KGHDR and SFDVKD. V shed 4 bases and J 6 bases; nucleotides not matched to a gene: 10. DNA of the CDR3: TGTGCCACCAGTGACCACTACAGGGGAGTGCAGACCCAGTACTTC. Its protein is CATSDHYRGVQTQYF.

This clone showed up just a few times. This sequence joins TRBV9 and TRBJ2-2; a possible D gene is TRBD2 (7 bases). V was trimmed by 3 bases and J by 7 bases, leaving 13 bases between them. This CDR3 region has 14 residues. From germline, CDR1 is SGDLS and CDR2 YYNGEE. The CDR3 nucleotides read TGTGCCAGCAGCGCTGGGGGGGGCTTCGGGGAGCTGTTTTTT. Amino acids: CASSAGGGFGELFF.

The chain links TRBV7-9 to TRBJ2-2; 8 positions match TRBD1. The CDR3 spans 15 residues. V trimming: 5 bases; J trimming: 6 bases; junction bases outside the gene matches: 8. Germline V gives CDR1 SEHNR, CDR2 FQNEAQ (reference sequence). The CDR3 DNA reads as TGTGCCAGCAGCCCGGCGACAGGGGTCGCCGGGGAGCTGTTTTTT. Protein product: CASSPATGVAGELFF. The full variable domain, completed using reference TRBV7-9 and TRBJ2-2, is DTGVSQNPRHKITKRGQNVTFRCDPISEHNRLYWYRQTLGQGPEFLTYFQNEAQLEKSRLLSDRFSAERPKGSFSTLEIQRTEQGDSAMYLCASSPATGVAGELFFGEGSRLTVL.

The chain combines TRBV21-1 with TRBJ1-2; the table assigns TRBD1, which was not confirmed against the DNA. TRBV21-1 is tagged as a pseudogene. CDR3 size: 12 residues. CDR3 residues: CASTGGRGGYTF. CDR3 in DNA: TGTGCCTCGACAGGGGGCAGGGGTGGCTACACCTTC.

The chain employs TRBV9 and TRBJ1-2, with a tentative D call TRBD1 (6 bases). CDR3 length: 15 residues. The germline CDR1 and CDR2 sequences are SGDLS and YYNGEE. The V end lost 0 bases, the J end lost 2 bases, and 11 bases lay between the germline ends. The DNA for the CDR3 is TGTGCCAGCAGCGTAGCGGAGCAGGGGAACTATGGCTACACCTTC. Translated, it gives CASSVAEQGNYGYTF. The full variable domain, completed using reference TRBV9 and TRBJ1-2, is DSGVTQTPKHLITATGQRVTLRCSPRSGDLSVYWYQQSLDQGLQFLIQYYNGEERAKGNILERFSAQQFPDLHSELNLSSLELGDSALYFCASSVAEQGNYGYTFGSGTRLTVV.

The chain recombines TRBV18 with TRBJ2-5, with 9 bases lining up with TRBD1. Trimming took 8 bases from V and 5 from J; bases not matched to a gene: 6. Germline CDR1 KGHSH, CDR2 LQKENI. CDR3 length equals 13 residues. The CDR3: CASGKGTGETQYF. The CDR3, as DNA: TGTGCCAGCGGAAAGGGGACAGGGGAGACCCAGTACTTC.

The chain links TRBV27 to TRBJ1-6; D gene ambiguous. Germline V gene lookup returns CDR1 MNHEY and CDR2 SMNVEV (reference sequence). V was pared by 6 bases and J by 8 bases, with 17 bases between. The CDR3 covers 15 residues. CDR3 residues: CASRPQARIDSPLHF. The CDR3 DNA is TGTGCCAGCAGGCCTCAAGCCAGGATAGATTCACCCCTCCACTTT.

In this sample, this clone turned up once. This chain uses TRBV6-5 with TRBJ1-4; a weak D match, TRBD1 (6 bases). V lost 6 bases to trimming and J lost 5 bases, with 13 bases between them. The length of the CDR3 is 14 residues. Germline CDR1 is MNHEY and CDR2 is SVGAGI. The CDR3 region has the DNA TGTGCCAGCAGCCACAGGGTGAGGAATGAAAAACTGTTTTTT. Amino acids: CASSHRVRNEKLFF.

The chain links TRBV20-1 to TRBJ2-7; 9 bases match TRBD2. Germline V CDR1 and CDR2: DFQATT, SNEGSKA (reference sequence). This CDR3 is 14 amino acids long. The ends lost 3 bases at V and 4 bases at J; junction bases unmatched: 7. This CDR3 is CSASFSGRSYEQYF. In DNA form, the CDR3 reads TGCAGTGCTAGTTTTAGCGGGAGATCTTACGAGCAGTACTTC.

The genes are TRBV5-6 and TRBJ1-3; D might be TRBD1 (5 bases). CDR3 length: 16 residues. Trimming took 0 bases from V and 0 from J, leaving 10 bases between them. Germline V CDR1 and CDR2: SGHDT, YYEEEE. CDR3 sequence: CASSLGQGISGNTIYF. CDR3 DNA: TGTGCCAGCAGCTTGGGGCAGGGCATCTCTGGAAACACCATATATTTT.

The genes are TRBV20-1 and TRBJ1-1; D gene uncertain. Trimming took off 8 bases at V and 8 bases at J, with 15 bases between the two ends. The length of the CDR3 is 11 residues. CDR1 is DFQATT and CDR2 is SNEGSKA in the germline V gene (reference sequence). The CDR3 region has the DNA TGCAGTCTTACTATCGGGGTAGAAGCTTTCTTT. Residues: CSLTIGVEAFF.